This TCR beta chain was sequenced for a study of blood T cell repertoires in COVID-19. Authors' data handling: Amplification from reference gene primers served as the basis for estimated nucleated cell counts. Produced via immunoSEQ multiplex PCR; TCRdb's table is partial and in-frame only. V and J calls and clone size are those listed in that table; D and trimming were worked out from the DNA. Among 360,000 or so clones listed, 85% to 90% were seen once. V lost 0 bases and J lost 4; bases outside the gene matches: 5. CDR3 size: 15 residues. Per the germline V gene, CDR1 is MNHNY and CDR2 is SVGAGI (reference sequence). Individuals drawn from approximately 22 US areas were roughly 18 to 100 years old.

The sample taken for sequencing was PBMCs or T cells enriched from blood (not recorded which). V and J are TRBV6-6 and TRBJ2-5, with 7 bases fitting TRBD2. The sequence was collected from a woman in her thirties who had been exposed to COVID-19. In DNA, the CDR3 is TGTGCCAGCAGTTACTCTGGGGGGAGGGGAGAGACCCAGTACTTC. Encoded protein: CASSYSGGRGETQYF.